The 3 T cell receptor beta chains below were found in one sample sequenced in a study of T cells after yellow fever vaccination (dated by TCRdb to 2018 to 2020). Receptor libraries were prepared by 5' RACE. The sample was run on an Illumina HiSeq 2500. TCRdb applied fastp at Q25 and MiXCR to the public reads, then kept only in-frame beta chains. Rows with a matching CDR3 protein are joined into one entry that keeps the most common DNA and genes. For this sample there are more than 450,000 distinct CDR3 sequences; 21% appear just once. Approximately 16% of the sample is in the top ten clones. The treatment or condition label here, explained by the study, means: live attenuated yellow fever vaccine strain. Specimen: PBMCs, collected roughly 20 days after the first yellow fever vaccination. The receptors originated from a man aged 18 to 35 who received the YFV17D yellow fever vaccine.

This clonotype was seen more than once but under ten times. This sequence joins TRBV29-1 and TRBJ1-2; possible D gene TRBD1, 5 bases. This CDR3 spans 12 amino acids. Germline CDR1 SQVTM, CDR2 ANQGSEA. V was cut by 4 bases and J by 2 bases, with 8 bases left in between. CDR3 region: CSVGGGNYGYTF. The CDR3 nucleotides read TGCAGCGTTGGGGGGGGAAACTATGGCTACACCTTC.

This clonotype turned up a few times. The chain links TRBV5-1 to TRBJ2-5, with a tentative D call TRBD2 (6 bases). The CDR3 runs 15 residues. V dropped 4 bases and J dropped 1 base, with 14 bases sitting between them. From germline, CDR1 is SGHRS and CDR2 YFSETQ. The CDR3 DNA follows: TGCGCCAGCAGCCGGGACGGGGGATTCCAAGAGACCCAGTACTTC. Amino acid sequence: CASSRDGGFQETQYF.

The gene calls are TRBV20-1 and TRBJ2-3; 7 bases are shared with TRBD2. Germline assignment: CDR1 DFQATT and CDR2 SNEGSKA (reference sequence). This CDR3 comprises 16 residues. The trim removed 6 bases at V and 3 bases at J, leaving 15 bases unmatched. CDR3 nucleotides: TGCAGTGCCCGGGGGGACTCATCATCACCGACAGATACGCAGTATTTT. As protein: CSARGDSSSPTDTQYF.